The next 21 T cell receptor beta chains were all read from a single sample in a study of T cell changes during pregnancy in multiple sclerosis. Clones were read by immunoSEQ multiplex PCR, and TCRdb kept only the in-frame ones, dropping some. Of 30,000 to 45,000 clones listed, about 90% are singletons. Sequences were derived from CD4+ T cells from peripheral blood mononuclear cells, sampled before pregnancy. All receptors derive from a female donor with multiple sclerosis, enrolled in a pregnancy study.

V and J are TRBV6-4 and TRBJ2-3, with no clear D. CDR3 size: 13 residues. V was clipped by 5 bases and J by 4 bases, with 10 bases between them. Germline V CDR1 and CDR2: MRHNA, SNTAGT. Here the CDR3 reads CASSRERSDTQYF. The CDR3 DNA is TGTGCCAGCAGTAGAGAGCGATCAGATACGCAGTATTTT.

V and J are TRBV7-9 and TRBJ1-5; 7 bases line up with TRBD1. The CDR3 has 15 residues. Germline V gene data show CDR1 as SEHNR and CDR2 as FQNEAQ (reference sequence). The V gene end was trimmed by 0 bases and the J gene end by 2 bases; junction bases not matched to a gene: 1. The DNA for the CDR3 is TGTGCCAGCAGCTTAGCTCAGGGGGGCAATCAGCCCCAGCATTTT. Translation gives CASSLAQGGNQPQHF.

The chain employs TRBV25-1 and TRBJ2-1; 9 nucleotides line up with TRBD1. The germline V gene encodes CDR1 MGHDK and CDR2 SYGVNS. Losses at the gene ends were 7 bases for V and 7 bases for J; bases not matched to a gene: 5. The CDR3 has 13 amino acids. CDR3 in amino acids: CASNDRGKNEQFF. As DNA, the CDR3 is TGTGCCAGCAACGACAGGGGGAAGAATGAGCAGTTCTTC.

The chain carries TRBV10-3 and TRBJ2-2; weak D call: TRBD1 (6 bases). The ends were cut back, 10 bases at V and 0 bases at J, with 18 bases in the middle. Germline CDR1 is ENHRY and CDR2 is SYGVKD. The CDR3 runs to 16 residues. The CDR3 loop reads CATNGFWTANTGELFF. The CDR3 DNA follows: TGTGCCACCAATGGGTTTTGGACAGCGAACACCGGGGAGCTGTTTTTT.

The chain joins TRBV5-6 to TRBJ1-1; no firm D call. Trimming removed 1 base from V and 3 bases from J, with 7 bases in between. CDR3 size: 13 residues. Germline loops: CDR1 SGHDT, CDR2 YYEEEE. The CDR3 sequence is CASSLRGYTEAFF. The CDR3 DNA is TGTGCCAGCAGCTTGCGAGGGTACACTGAAGCTTTCTTT.

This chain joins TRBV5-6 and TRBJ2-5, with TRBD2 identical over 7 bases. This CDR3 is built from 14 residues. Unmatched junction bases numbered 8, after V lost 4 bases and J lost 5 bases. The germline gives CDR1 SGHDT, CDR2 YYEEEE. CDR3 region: CASSRAGEGETQYF. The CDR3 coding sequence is TGTGCCAGCAGCCGGGCGGGAGAGGGGGAGACCCAGTACTTC.

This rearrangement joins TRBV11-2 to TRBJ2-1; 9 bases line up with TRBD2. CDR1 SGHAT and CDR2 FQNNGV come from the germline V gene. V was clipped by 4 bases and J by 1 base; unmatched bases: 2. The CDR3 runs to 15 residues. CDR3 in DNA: TGTGCCAGCAGCTCCAGCGGGAGGTCCTACAATGAGCAGTTCTTC. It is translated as CASSSSGRSYNEQFF.

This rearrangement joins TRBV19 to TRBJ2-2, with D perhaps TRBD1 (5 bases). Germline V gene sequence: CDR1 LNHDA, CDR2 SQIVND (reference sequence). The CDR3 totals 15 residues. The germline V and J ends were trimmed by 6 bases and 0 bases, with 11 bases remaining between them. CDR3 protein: CASRWGNANTGELFF. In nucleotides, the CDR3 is TGTGCCAGTAGGTGGGGCAATGCGAACACCGGGGAGCTGTTTTTT.

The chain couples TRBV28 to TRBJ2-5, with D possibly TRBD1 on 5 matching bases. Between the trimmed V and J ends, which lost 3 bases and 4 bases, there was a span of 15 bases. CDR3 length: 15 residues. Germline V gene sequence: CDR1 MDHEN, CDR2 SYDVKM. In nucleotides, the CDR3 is TGTGCCAGCAGTTTGGGGCGGTTGGGTGGAGAGACCCAGTACTTC. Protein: CASSLGRLGGETQYF.

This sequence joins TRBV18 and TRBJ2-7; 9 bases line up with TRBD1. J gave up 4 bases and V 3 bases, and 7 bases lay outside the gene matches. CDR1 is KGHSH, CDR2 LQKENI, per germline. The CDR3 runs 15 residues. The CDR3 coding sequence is TGTGCCAGCTCACCGGCCGGGACAGGGCGATACGAGCAGTACTTC. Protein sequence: CASSPAGTGRYEQYF.

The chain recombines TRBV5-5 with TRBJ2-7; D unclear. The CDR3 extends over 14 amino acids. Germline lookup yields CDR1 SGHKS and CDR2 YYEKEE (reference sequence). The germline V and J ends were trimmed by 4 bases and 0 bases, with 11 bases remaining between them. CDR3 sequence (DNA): TGTGCCAGCAGCGGCTCGGGTGTCTCCTACGAGCAGTACTTC. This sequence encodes CASSGSGVSYEQYF.

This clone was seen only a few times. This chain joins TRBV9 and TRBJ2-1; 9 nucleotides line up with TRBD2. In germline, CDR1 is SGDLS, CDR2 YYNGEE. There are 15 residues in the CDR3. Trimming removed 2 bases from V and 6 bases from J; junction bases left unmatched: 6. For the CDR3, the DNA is TGTGCCAGCAGCGTGAAGGTAGCGGGAGTCAATGAGCAGTTCTTC. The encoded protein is CASSVKVAGVNEQFF.

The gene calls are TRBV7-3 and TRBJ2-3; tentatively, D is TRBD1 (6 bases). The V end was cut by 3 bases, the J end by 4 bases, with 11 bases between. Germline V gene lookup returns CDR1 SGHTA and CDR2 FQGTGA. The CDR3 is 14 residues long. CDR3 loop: CASSLQGSSDTQYF. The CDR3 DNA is TGTGCCAGCAGCTTGCAGGGGTCGTCAGATACGCAGTATTTT.

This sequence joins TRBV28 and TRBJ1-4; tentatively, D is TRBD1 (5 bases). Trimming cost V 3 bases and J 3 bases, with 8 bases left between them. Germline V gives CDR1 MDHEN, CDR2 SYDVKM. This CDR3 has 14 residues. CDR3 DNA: TGTGCCAGCAGTTTTCAGGGATCTAATGAAAAACTGTTTTTT. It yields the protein CASSFQGSNEKLFF.

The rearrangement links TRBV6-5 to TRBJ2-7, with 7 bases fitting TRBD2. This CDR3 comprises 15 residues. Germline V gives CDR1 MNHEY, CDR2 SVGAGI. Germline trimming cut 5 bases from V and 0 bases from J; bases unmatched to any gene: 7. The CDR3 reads CASSPTSVNSYEQYF. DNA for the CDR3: TGTGCCAGCAGTCCTACTAGCGTTAACTCCTACGAGCAGTACTTC.

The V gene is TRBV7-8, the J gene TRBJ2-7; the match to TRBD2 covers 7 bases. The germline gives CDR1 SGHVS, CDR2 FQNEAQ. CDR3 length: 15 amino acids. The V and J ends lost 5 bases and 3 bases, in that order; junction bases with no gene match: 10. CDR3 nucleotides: TGTGCCAGCAGCAGCCTAGCGGTAACCTTCTACGAGCAGTACTTC. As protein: CASSSLAVTFYEQYF.

The CDR3, as DNA: TGTGCCAGCAGTGAAGGGGCAGGTGCCAACACTGAAGCTTTCTTT. It encodes CASSEGAGANTEAFF. The chain is built from TRBV6-1 and TRBJ1-1; unclear D gene. This CDR3 spans 15 amino acids. Germline CDR1 reads MNHNS; CDR2 reads SASEGT. V was trimmed by 1 base and J by 2 bases, leaving 11 bases between them.

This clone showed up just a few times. In nucleotides, the CDR3 is TGTGCCAGCAGCTCTAGCGGTTGGAACCAAGAGACCCAGTACTTC. Protein sequence: CASSSSGWNQETQYF. The rearrangement uses TRBV11-2 and TRBJ2-5, with 7 bases matching TRBD2. The germline gives CDR1 SGHAT, CDR2 FQNNGV. J was trimmed by 0 bases and V by 4 bases; bases with no gene match: 5. The CDR3 consists of 15 residues.

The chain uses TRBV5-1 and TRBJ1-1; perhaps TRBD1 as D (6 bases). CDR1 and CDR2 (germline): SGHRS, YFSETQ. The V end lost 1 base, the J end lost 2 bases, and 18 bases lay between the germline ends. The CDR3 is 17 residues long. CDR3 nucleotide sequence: TGCGCCAGCAGCTTGTACCTCTCAGGGGACGTCAACACTGAAGCTTTCTTT. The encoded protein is CASSLYLSGDVNTEAFF.

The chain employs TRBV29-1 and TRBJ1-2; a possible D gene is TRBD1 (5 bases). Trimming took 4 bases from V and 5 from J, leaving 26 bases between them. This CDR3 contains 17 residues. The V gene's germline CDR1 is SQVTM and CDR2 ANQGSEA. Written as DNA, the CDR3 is TGCAGCGTTGTCCTTGGGGGGACTGCCCCGAGCAATTATGGCTACACCTTC. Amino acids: CSVVLGGTAPSNYGYTF.

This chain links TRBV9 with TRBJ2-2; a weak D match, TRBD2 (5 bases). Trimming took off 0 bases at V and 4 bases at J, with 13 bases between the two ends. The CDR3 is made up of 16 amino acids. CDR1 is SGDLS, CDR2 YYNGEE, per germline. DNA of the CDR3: TGTGCCAGCAGCGTAGGAGTGGGTCGGGGCACCGGGGAGCTGTTTTTT. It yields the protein CASSVGVGRGTGELFF.